The rows below give T cell receptor beta chains drawn from one sample of a study of early T cells in non-severe SARS-CoV-2 infection. TCRdb re-derived calls from the 5' RACE reads in MiXCR, one entry per CDR3 protein. The sample has tens of thousands of distinct CDR3 sequences; 9.3% are singletons. The sample taken for sequencing was whole blood. The receptor source for this set is an adult who was a healthcare worker with PCR-confirmed SARS-CoV-2 infection or an uninfected control (not recorded which). Each CDR3 is given with its conserved first and last residue. D genes are given only for firm matches. Some rows mark clone size as missing; the rest say once, few, many or name a class of expanded clone.

d_call j_call v_call clone_size cdr3_aa cdr3_nt
- TRBJ1-5 TRBV9 many CASGDLYQPQHF TGTGCCTCAGGGGACCTTTATCAGCCCCAGCATTTT
- TRBJ2-7 TRBV15 many CATSTRAGDNEQYF TGTGCCACCAGCACCCGTGCTGGCGACAACGAGCAGTACTTC
- TRBJ2-2 TRBV7-3 many CASSRQDAGELFF TGTGCCAGCAGCCGGCAGGACGCCGGGGAGCTGTTTTTT
- TRBJ2-5 TRBV12-3/TRBV12-4 - CASRPGVLETQYF TGTGCCAGCAGACCAGGGGTTTTGGAGACCCAGTACTTC
- TRBJ2-1 TRBV24-1 many CATSKGLLGDEQFF TGTGCCACCAGTAAGGGACTCCTAGGGGATGAGCAGTTCTTC
- TRBJ2-5 TRBV14 - CASSQGGAGTQYF TGTGCCAGCAGCCAAGGCGGGGCCGGGACCCAGTACTTC
- TRBJ1-1 TRBV11-3 few CASSLDNTEAFF TGTGCCAGCAGCTTAGATAACACTGAAGCTTTCTTT
TRBD1 TRBJ2-3 TRBV6-5 few CASSGTGSTDTQYF TGTGCCAGCAGTGGGACAGGGAGCACAGATACGCAGTATTTT
- TRBJ1-4 TRBV7-9 few CASSQPGNGNEKLFF TGTGCCAGCAGCCAACCGGGCAATGGAAATGAAAAACTGTTTTTT
TRBD1 TRBJ1-5 TRBV19 many CASGKGQTGNQPQHF TGTGCCAGTGGGAAGGGACAGACAGGAAATCAGCCCCAGCATTTT
- TRBJ2-7 TRBV5-4 few CASSLGTAGQYF TGTGCCAGCAGCCTTGGGACGGCGGGGCAGTACTTC
- TRBJ2-1 TRBV15 many CATSGLEEQFF TGTGCCACCAGCGGGTTGGAGGAGCAGTTCTTC
- TRBJ2-5 TRBV3-1 - CASSQDHREETQYF TGTGCCAGCAGCCAAGATCATCGGGAAGAGACCCAGTACTTC
TRBD1 TRBJ2-5 TRBV6-5 - CASSTRQGAETQYF TGTGCCAGCAGTACCCGACAGGGGGCAGAGACCCAGTACTTC
TRBD1 TRBJ2-1 TRBV10-3 few CAAQGTGGYNEQFF TGTGCCGCCCAAGGGACAGGGGGTTACAATGAGCAGTTCTTC
- TRBJ2-3 TRBV20-1 few CSARDPRGSTDTQYF TGCAGTGCTAGGGACCCTAGGGGGAGCACAGATACGCAGTATTTT
- TRBJ2-3 TRBV12-3/TRBV12-4 - CASRSSSTDTQYF TGTGCCAGCAGGTCGTCCTCCACAGATACGCAGTATTTT
TRBD1 TRBJ2-1 TRBV3-1 - CASSQTGTGVYNEQFF TGTGCCAGCAGCCAGACCGGGACAGGGGTCTACAATGAGCAGTTCTTC